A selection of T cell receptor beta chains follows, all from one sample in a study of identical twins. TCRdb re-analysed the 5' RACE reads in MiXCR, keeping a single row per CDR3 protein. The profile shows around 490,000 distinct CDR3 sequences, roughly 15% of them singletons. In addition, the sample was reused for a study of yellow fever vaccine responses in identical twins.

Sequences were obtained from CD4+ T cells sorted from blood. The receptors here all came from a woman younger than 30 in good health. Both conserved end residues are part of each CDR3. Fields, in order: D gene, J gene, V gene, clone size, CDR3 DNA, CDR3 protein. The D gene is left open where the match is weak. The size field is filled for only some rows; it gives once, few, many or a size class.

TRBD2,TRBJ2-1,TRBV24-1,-,TGTGCCACTCGGCGGGGGGACTCCTACAATGAGCAGTTCTTC,CATRRGDSYNEQFF
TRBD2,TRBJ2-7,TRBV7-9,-,TGTGCCAGCAGCTTTAGTAGCGGGAGCGAGCAGTACTTC,CASSFSSGSEQYF
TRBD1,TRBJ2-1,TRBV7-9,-,TGTGCCAGCAGCTACAGGGTGACAGGGCGCTCCTACGAGTTCTTC,CASSYRVTGRSYEFF
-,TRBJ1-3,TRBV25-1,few,TGTGCCAGCAGTGGCTTTCCAGGGGTTTCTGGAAACACCATATATTTT,CASSGFPGVSGNTIYF
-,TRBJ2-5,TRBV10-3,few,TGTGGCACCGGCAGGGGATCTCAAGAGACCCAGTACTTC,CGTGRGSQETQYF
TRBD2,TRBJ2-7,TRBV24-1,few,TGTGCCACCAGTGATCCTAGCGGGGGAAGTTACGAGCAGTACTTC,CATSDPSGGSYEQYF
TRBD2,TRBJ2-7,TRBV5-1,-,TGCGCCAGCAGCTCTAGCGGGAACTACGAGCAGTACTTC,CASSSSGNYEQYF
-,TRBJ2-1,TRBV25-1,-,TGTGCCAGCAGTCAACCCAGCTCCTACAATGAGCAGTTCTTC,CASSQPSSYNEQFF
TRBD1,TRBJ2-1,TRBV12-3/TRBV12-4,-,TGTGCCAGCAGCTGGGACAGCAATGAGCAGTTCTTC,CASSWDSNEQFF
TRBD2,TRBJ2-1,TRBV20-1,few,TGCAGTGCTAGTACTAGCGGGAGGAGGCTCGAGCAGTTCTTC,CSASTSGRRLEQFF
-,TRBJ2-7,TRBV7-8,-,TGTGCCAGCAGCTTACGGGGGCACGAGCAGTACTTC,CASSLRGHEQYF
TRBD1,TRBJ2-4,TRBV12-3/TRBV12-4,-,TGTGCCAGCAGTTTTGCGGGACAGGGGGTGGCCAAAAACATTCAGTACTTC,CASSFAGQGVAKNIQYF
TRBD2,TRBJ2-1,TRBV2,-,TGTGCCAGCAGATGGACTAGCGGTAACAATGAGCAGTTCTTC,CASRWTSGNNEQFF
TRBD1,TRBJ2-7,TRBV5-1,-,TGCGCCAGCAGCTTCTGGGACAGGGCTTCTAGCGGAAAATACGAGCAGTACTTC,CASSFWDRASSGKYEQYF
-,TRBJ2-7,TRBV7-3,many,TGTGCCAGCAGCTTAGACGGACGGAGCTCCTACGAGCAGTACTTC,CASSLDGRSSYEQYF
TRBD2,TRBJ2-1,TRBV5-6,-,TGTGCCAGCAGCTTGGACGGGAGGGGTGAGCAGTTCTTC,CASSLDGRGEQFF
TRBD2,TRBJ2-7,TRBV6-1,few,TGTGCCAGCACCAGACTAGCGGGAGTAGGGGAGCAGTACTTC,CASTRLAGVGEQYF
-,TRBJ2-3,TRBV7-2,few,TGTGCCAGCAGCTTGCGACAACCCATCGGCTTCCCTCAGAGGGGTACGCAGTATTTT,CASSLRQPIGFPQRGTQYF
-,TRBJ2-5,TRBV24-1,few,TGTGCCACCGGGGACCGCCAAGAGACCCAGTACTTC,CATGDRQETQYF
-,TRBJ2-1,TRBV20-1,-,TGCAGTGCTAACGCATGGGGCAATGAGCAGTTCTTC,CSANAWGNEQFF
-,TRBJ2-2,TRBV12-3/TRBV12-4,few,TGTGCCAGCAGTTTAATCTTACGGACCGGGGAGCTGTTTTTT,CASSLILRTGELFF
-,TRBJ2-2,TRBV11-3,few,TGTGCCAGCAGTAACCACAACACCGGGGAGCTGTTTTTT,CASSNHNTGELFF
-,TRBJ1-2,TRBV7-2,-,TGTGCCAGCAGCCTTCCTTTACCTCCACGTGGCTACACCTTC,CASSLPLPPRGYTF
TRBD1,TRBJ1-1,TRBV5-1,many,TGCGCCAGCAGCGCGGGGACAGGGGGCACTGAAGCTTTCTTT,CASSAGTGGTEAFF
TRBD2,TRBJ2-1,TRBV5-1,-,TGCGCCAGCAGCTTTAGAAGCGGGAGGGATACTTACAATGAGCAGTTCTTC,CASSFRSGRDTYNEQFF
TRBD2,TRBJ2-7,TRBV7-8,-,TGTGCCAGCAGCCCGATAGCGGGAGGGGTCCCGTACGAGCAGTACTTC,CASSPIAGGVPYEQYF
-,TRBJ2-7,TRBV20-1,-,TGCAGTACCCGACCGGGGGCCGGGGAGCAGTACTTC,CSTRPGAGEQYF
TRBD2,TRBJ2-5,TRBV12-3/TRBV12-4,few,TGTGCCAGCAGTTCCCCGGGGGGGCCGGGGGAGACCCAGTACTTC,CASSSPGGPGETQYF
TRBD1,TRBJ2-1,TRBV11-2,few,TGTGCCAGCAGCTGGCATGGGACAGGGCTTACGGTTGAGCAGTTCTTC,CASSWHGTGLTVEQFF
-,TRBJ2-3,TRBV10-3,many,TGTGCCATCAGTGAGTCCAAGCATCCAGATACGCAGTATTTT,CAISESKHPDTQYF
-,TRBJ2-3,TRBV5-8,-,TGTGCCAGCAGCTTAGTACCAGCCGTTGATACGCAGTATTTT,CASSLVPAVDTQYF
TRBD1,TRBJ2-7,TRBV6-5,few,TGTGCCAGCAGTTCATACAGGGGACGAGCCTACGAGCAGTACTTC,CASSSYRGRAYEQYF
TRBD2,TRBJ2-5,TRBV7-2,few,TGTGCCAGCAGTTTGACTAGCGGGGGGCCCGAGACCCAGTACTTC,CASSLTSGGPETQYF
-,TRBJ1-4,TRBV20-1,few,TGCAGTGCGAAGGACAGTCGTAACGAAAAACTGTTTTTT,CSAKDSRNEKLFF
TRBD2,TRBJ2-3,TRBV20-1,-,TGCAGTGCTCAGAACACCCTAGCGGGAGGCGGGGATACGCAGTATTTT,CSAQNTLAGGGDTQYF
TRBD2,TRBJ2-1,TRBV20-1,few,TGCAGTGCCCACCGACTAGCGGGGCTATCCTACAATGAGCAGTTCTTC,CSAHRLAGLSYNEQFF
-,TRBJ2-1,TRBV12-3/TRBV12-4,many,TGTGCCAGCAGTTTAAGGCGGGATTCCTACAATGAGCAGTTCTTC,CASSLRRDSYNEQFF
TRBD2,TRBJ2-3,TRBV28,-,TGTGCCAGCAGCCCCTTAGCGGGGGAGACAGATACGCAGTATTTT,CASSPLAGETDTQYF
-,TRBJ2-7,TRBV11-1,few,TGTGCCAGCAGCCCTAGTAGTGGGACGGATGTACAGTCCTACGAGCAGTACTTC,CASSPSSGTDVQSYEQYF
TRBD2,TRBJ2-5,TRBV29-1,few,TGCAGCGCCGGGACTAGCGGTTTAGGGACCCAGTACTTC,CSAGTSGLGTQYF